The 15 T cell receptor beta chains in this list originate from one sample, sequenced in a study of spatial heterogeneity in lung cancer (dated by TCRdb to the late 2010s). The method was 5' RACE. Sequencer: NextSeq 500. TCRdb applied fastp at Q25 and MiXCR to the public reads, then kept only in-frame beta chains. Entries that share a CDR3 protein sequence are merged under the most common genes and DNA. For this sample there are 15,000 or so distinct CDR3 sequences; about 21% appear just once. The ten largest make up around a fifth of the sample. The intended sense of this specimen's time point label: sample taken at primary tumor resection. Whole RNA extracted from tumor and nontumor lung tissue, or from cryopreserved PBMC samples, was used for TCR sequencing without cell sorting. The source was PBMCs, collected at surgery. The receptors originated from a female donor with early-stage non-small cell lung cancer.

This clonotype came up many times. The chain combines TRBV7-9 with TRBJ1-2; a weak D match, TRBD1 (6 bases). V was clipped by 7 bases and J by 8 bases, with 20 bases between them. The CDR3 loop spans 14 amino acids. Germline V gives CDR1 SEHNR, CDR2 FQNEAQ (reference sequence). CDR3 nucleotides: TGTGCCAGCACCCCTCCCAGGGGAGGAGGGGGCTACACCTTC. Its translation: CASTPPRGGGGYTF.

V and J are TRBV28 and TRBJ2-7, with 9 bases aligning to TRBD1. The CDR3 length is 13 residues. Losses at the gene ends were 7 bases for V and 3 bases for J; bases not matched to a gene: 4. Germline V lookup: CDR1 MDHEN, CDR2 SYDVKM. CDR3 sequence reads: CASKEDRGYEQYF. The CDR3 DNA sequence: TGTGCCAGCAAAGAGGACAGGGGCTACGAGCAGTACTTC.

This clonotype was recorded at least ten times. The J gene is TRBJ2-1, the V gene TRBV29-1; 7 nucleotides align to TRBD1. V was pared by 1 base and J by 2 bases, with 5 bases of the junction left unmatched. This CDR3 is built from 15 residues. Germline CDR1 and CDR2: SQVTM and ANQGSEA. CDR3 sequence reads: CSVEGVTGAYNEQFF. The CDR3 nucleotides are TGCAGCGTTGAAGGGGTAACAGGGGCCTACAATGAGCAGTTCTTC.

This rearrangement joins TRBV12-3 or TRBV12-4 to TRBJ1-5; D might be TRBD1 (6 bases). The CDR3 contains 15 residues. Trimming removed 5 bases at V and 6 bases at J, with 17 bases between. The CDR3 sequence: CASSHRVRAGQPQHF. CDR3 DNA sequence: TGTGCCAGCAGTCACAGGGTCAGGGCGGGTCAGCCCCAGCATTTT.

This clonotype is classed as medium-sized. The V gene is TRBV6-6, the J gene TRBJ1-6; D might be TRBD1 (6 bases). The CDR3 runs 17 residues. V was clipped by 0 bases and J by 9 bases, with 18 bases between them. The germline gives CDR1 MNHNY, CDR2 SVGAGI (reference sequence). In DNA form, the CDR3 reads TGTGCCAGCAGTTACTCCTCAGGGGCTGGCGTAGGTTCACCCCTCCACTTT. Translation gives CASSYSSGAGVGSPLHF.

This clonotype was recorded many times. This rearrangement joins TRBV7-2 to TRBJ1-5; D not resolved. The V and J ends lost 5 bases and 0 bases respectively, with 11 bases between them. The CDR3 has 15 residues. Germline V gene sequence: CDR1 SGHTA, CDR2 FQGNSA. Here the CDR3 DNA reads TGTGCCAGCAGCCTAACAGACGATAGCAATCAGCCCCAGCATTTT. It translates to CASSLTDDSNQPQHF.

This clonotype was seen a handful of times. The genes are TRBV5-1 and TRBJ1-2; D remains unclear. CDR3 size: 13 residues. Trimming cost V 4 bases and J 0 bases, with 7 bases left between them. The germline V gene encodes CDR1 SGHRS and CDR2 YFSETQ. Here the CDR3 reads CASSPGTNYGYTF. The CDR3 DNA follows: TGCGCCAGCAGCCCAGGCACTAACTATGGCTACACCTTC.

The chain recombines TRBV10-3 with TRBJ2-4, with 10 nucleotides matching TRBD1. Germline assignment: CDR1 ENHRY and CDR2 SYGVKD. The CDR3 sequence is 15 residues long. Trimming at V came to 10 bases and at J to 1 base, leaving 7 bases not matched to a gene. The CDR3 bases are TGTGCCACCCGGGACAGGGGAATGGCCAAAAACATTCAGTACTTC. Encoded protein: CATRDRGMAKNIQYF.

This clonotype was seen repeatedly, ten times or more. The gene calls are TRBV3-1 and TRBJ2-7; D not resolved. Germline V gives CDR1 LGHDT, CDR2 YNNKEL (reference sequence). This CDR3 region has 14 residues. Trimming removed 4 bases from V and 6 bases from J, with 16 bases in between. CDR3 sequence: CASSPSGIGGEQYF. The CDR3, as DNA: TGTGCCAGCAGCCCTTCCGGAATCGGTGGCGAGCAGTACTTC.

Many counts were recorded for this clonotype. The chain joins TRBV28 to TRBJ2-7; D call uncertain. CDR3 length: 14 residues. The V end was cut by 3 bases, the J end by 3 bases, with 12 bases between. CDR1 and CDR2 from the germline V gene are MDHEN and SYDVKM. The CDR3 region has the DNA TGTGCCAGCAGTTTGAGAGGCGATCTCTACGAGCAGTACTTC. Translating gives CASSLRGDLYEQYF.

This clonotype was detected ten times or more. The chain recombines TRBV25-1 with TRBJ2-7; 7 nucleotides match TRBD1. The ends lost 6 bases at V and 2 bases at J; junction bases unmatched: 7. Germline V gene lookup returns CDR1 MGHDK and CDR2 SYGVNS. The CDR3 is made up of 14 amino acids. CDR3 in DNA: TGTGCCAGCAGCCCCCGGGACAGTACCTACGAGCAGTACTTC. Its protein is CASSPRDSTYEQYF.

This clonotype is medium-sized within its sample. The J gene is TRBJ1-2, the V gene TRBV6-6; 8 nucleotides align to TRBD1. CDR1 and CDR2 (germline): MNHNY, SVGAGI (reference sequence). The CDR3 is 14 residues long. Trimming removed 7 bases from V and 8 bases from J; junction bases left unmatched: 12. CDR3 sequence: CASTTAGQARGYTF. The CDR3 nucleotides are TGTGCCAGCACAACCGCGGGACAGGCGAGAGGCTACACCTTC.

This clonotype was counted ten times or more. The gene calls are TRBV6-1 and TRBJ1-2; tentatively, D is TRBD1 (5 bases). The CDR3 loop spans 12 amino acids. Looked up from germline, CDR1 is MNHNS and CDR2 is SASEGT. Trimming stripped 10 bases from V and 4 bases from J, with 13 bases between. The DNA of the CDR3 is TGTGCCATTCTCCCCCAGGGCTATGGCTACACCTTC. Amino acid sequence: CAILPQGYGYTF.

This clonotype qualifies as medium-sized. This chain uses TRBV5-6 with TRBJ2-5; no reliable D call. The CDR3 consists of 13 residues. Trimming took 2 bases from V and 0 from J, leaving 5 bases between them. The germline V gene has CDR1 SGHDT and CDR2 YYEEEE. CDR3 sequence reads: CASSFTDQETQYF. The CDR3 nucleotides read TGTGCCAGCAGCTTCACAGACCAAGAGACCCAGTACTTC.

This clonotype has ten or more counts. The chain employs TRBV11-3 and TRBJ2-1; 7 bases agree with TRBD2. V lost 6 bases to trimming and J lost 8 bases; unmatched junction nucleotides: 10. This CDR3 is 14 amino acids long. Germline loops: CDR1 SGHNT, CDR2 YENEEA. The CDR3 coding sequence is TGTGCCAGCAGTGTCAGCGGGATTGAGGATGAGCAGTTCTTC. Its translation: CASSVSGIEDEQFF.